The rows below give T cell receptor beta chains drawn from one sample of a study of ipilimumab plus nivolumab after autologous stem cell transplantation. The method was immunoSEQ multiplex PCR; TCRdb's version includes in-frame clones alone and lacks a portion of them. The table shows 15,000 to 20,000 clones, with approximately 81% occurring only once. Sequenced here: PBMCs, sampled in a trial of ipilimumab plus nivolumab as post-transplant consolidation. Receptors originate from a male donor with diffuse large B-cell lymphoma. Each CDR3 is given with its conserved first and last residue. The order of the fields is J gene, clone size, D gene, V gene, CDR3 DNA, CDR3 protein. D genes are given only for firm matches. Clone size appears in some rows only: once, few, many, or a class for an expanded clone.

J gene: TRBJ2-1; clone size: NA; D gene: TRBD2; V gene: TRBV7-3; CDR3 DNA: TGTGCCAGCAGCTTTACGCCTAGCGGGGGCCCCTACTCCTACAATGAGCAGTTCTTC; CDR3 protein: CASSFTPSGGPYSYNEQFF
J gene: TRBJ2-7; clone size: NA; D gene: NA; V gene: TRBV5-1; CDR3 DNA: TGCGCCAGCAGCTTAACAGGGATACAGAGAGGCGAGCAGTACTTC; CDR3 protein: CASSLTGIQRGEQYF
J gene: TRBJ1-2; clone size: NA; D gene: NA; V gene: TRBV10-3; CDR3 DNA: TGTGCCATCAGTGAGTCGATAGTAAACTATGGCTACACCTTC; CDR3 protein: CAISESIVNYGYTF
J gene: TRBJ1-6; clone size: NA; D gene: NA; V gene: TRBV11-3; CDR3 DNA: TGTGCCAGCAGCTTAGTGTCAGTAGTTAATTCACCCCTCCACTTT; CDR3 protein: CASSLVSVVNSPLHF
J gene: TRBJ2-7; clone size: NA; D gene: TRBD2; V gene: TRBV5-1; CDR3 DNA: TGCGCCAGCAGCTCCGGAGCGGGGGCTTCCTTATACGAGCAGTACTTC; CDR3 protein: CASSSGAGASLYEQYF
J gene: TRBJ2-1; clone size: NA; D gene: NA; V gene: TRBV4-2; CDR3 DNA: TGTGCCAGCAAATTGGACTTAGAGTACAATGAGCAGTTCTTC; CDR3 protein: CASKLDLEYNEQFF
J gene: TRBJ2-7; clone size: NA; D gene: NA; V gene: TRBV20-1; CDR3 DNA: TGCAGTGAGAGGGGCCTGTCCGAGCAGTACTTC; CDR3 protein: CSERGLSEQYF
J gene: TRBJ2-3; clone size: NA; D gene: NA; V gene: TRBV19; CDR3 DNA: TGTGCCAGTAGTATTGAGGGAGATACGCAGTATTTT; CDR3 protein: CASSIEGDTQYF
J gene: TRBJ1-3; clone size: once; D gene: TRBD1; V gene: TRBV5-1; CDR3 DNA: TGCGCCAGCAGCTATGGGACAGGGTTTTTTGGAAACACCATATATTTT; CDR3 protein: CASSYGTGFFGNTIYF
J gene: TRBJ2-3; clone size: NA; D gene: TRBD1; V gene: TRBV7-9; CDR3 DNA: TGTGCCAGCAGCTCCAAAACAGGGGGCGAGTATACAGATACGCAGTATTTT; CDR3 protein: CASSSKTGGEYTDTQYF
J gene: TRBJ2-7; clone size: NA; D gene: NA; V gene: TRBV28; CDR3 DNA: TGTGCCAGCAGTTTCCAAAATTACGAGCAGTACTTC; CDR3 protein: CASSFQNYEQYF
J gene: TRBJ2-2; clone size: NA; D gene: NA; V gene: TRBV7-9; CDR3 DNA: TGTGCCAGCAGCTTGGTAGGGGCCGGGGAGCTGTTTTTT; CDR3 protein: CASSLVGAGELFF
J gene: TRBJ1-6; clone size: NA; D gene: NA; V gene: TRBV2; CDR3 DNA: TGTGCCAGCAAAATGGACAGCTCCTATAATTCACCCCTCCACTTT; CDR3 protein: CASKMDSSYNSPLHF
J gene: TRBJ2-2; clone size: NA; D gene: NA; V gene: TRBV5-6; CDR3 DNA: TGTGCCAGCAGCTTAGTTTGGGGCAGCAACACCGGGGAGCTGTTTTTT; CDR3 protein: CASSLVWGSNTGELFF
J gene: TRBJ2-1; clone size: NA; D gene: NA; V gene: TRBV19; CDR3 DNA: TGTGCCAGTAGTTTGGCGCGTGAGCAGTTCTTC; CDR3 protein: CASSLAREQFF
J gene: TRBJ2-1; clone size: NA; D gene: TRBD2; V gene: TRBV4-3; CDR3 DNA: TGCGCCAGCAGCCAACGGACTAGCGGGGTCTACAATGAGCAGTTCTTC; CDR3 protein: CASSQRTSGVYNEQFF
J gene: TRBJ2-1; clone size: NA; D gene: NA; V gene: TRBV5-6; CDR3 DNA: TGTGCCAGCAGCTTGAGTGGGAATAATTATGAGCAGTTCTTC; CDR3 protein: CASSLSGNNYEQFF
J gene: TRBJ1-2; clone size: NA; D gene: NA; V gene: TRBV5-6; CDR3 DNA: TGTGCCAGCAGCCCGAAAGGGGTTGATGGCTACACCTTC; CDR3 protein: CASSPKGVDGYTF
J gene: TRBJ2-7; clone size: NA; D gene: TRBD1; V gene: TRBV30; CDR3 DNA: TGTGCCTGGAGGCCGGGACAGGGCTACGAGCAGTACTTC; CDR3 protein: CAWRPGQGYEQYF
J gene: TRBJ2-1; clone size: NA; D gene: TRBD2; V gene: TRBV6-6; CDR3 DNA: TGTGCCAGCAGTTTAAGCGGGACCTACAATGAGCAGTTCTTC; CDR3 protein: CASSLSGTYNEQFF
J gene: TRBJ1-1; clone size: NA; D gene: TRBD1; V gene: TRBV7-9; CDR3 DNA: TGTGCCAGCAGCTTTGGGACAGGGACTATGGCTGAAGCTTTCTTT; CDR3 protein: CASSFGTGTMAEAFF
J gene: TRBJ1-6; clone size: few; D gene: NA; V gene: TRBV25-1; CDR3 DNA: TGTGCCAGCAGTGAATTGGTCGGGAATTCACCCCTCCACTTT; CDR3 protein: CASSELVGNSPLHF
J gene: TRBJ2-2; clone size: NA; D gene: TRBD1; V gene: TRBV4-2; CDR3 DNA: TGTGCCAGCAGCCAAGAGGCAGGGGGCGTTATCGGGGAGCTGTTTTTT; CDR3 protein: CASSQEAGGVIGELFF
J gene: TRBJ2-1; clone size: NA; D gene: TRBD2; V gene: TRBV27; CDR3 DNA: TGTGCCAGCAGTTTATTCGGACTAGCGGGGGGCCGGAACAATGAGCAGTTCTTC; CDR3 protein: CASSLFGLAGGRNNEQFF
J gene: TRBJ2-6; clone size: NA; D gene: NA; V gene: TRBV4-2; CDR3 DNA: TGTGCCAGCAGCCGACAGACACAGAGCTCTGGGGCCAACGTCCTGACTTTC; CDR3 protein: CASSRQTQSSGANVLTF
J gene: TRBJ1-2; clone size: NA; D gene: NA; V gene: TRBV4-3; CDR3 DNA: TGCGCCAGCAGCCAAGATTGGGCCACTCAGACGACGGGCTACACCTTC; CDR3 protein: CASSQDWATQTTGYTF
J gene: TRBJ2-7; clone size: medium-sized; D gene: TRBD2; V gene: TRBV18; CDR3 DNA: TGTGCCAGCTCACCACCGGGAGCGGGGGGTGATTCCTACGAGCAGTACTTC; CDR3 protein: CASSPPGAGGDSYEQYF
J gene: TRBJ1-6; clone size: NA; D gene: TRBD1; V gene: TRBV15; CDR3 DNA: TGTGCCACCAGCAGAGGGGGGACAGGGAATTCACCCCTCCACTTT; CDR3 protein: CATSRGGTGNSPLHF
J gene: TRBJ2-1; clone size: NA; D gene: TRBD2; V gene: TRBV7-2; CDR3 DNA: TGTGCCAGCAGCTCCCGGGGGGGGGCCTCCTACAATGAGCAGTTCTTC; CDR3 protein: CASSSRGGASYNEQFF
J gene: TRBJ2-2; clone size: NA; D gene: NA; V gene: TRBV7-9; CDR3 DNA: TGTGCCAGCAGCTTAGTTTGGGGCAGCAACACCGGGGAGCTGTTTTTT; CDR3 protein: CASSLVWGSNTGELFF
J gene: TRBJ2-5; clone size: NA; D gene: TRBD1; V gene: TRBV15; CDR3 DNA: TGTGCCACCAGCGGGGGACAGGGGCGAGAGACCCAGTACTTC; CDR3 protein: CATSGGQGRETQYF
J gene: TRBJ1-6; clone size: NA; D gene: TRBD1; V gene: TRBV18; CDR3 DNA: TGTGCCAGCTCCCGACAGGGCAATGATTCACCCCTCCACTTT; CDR3 protein: CASSRQGNDSPLHF
J gene: TRBJ1-1; clone size: NA; D gene: NA; V gene: TRBV7-3; CDR3 DNA: TGTGCCAGCAGTTTACTCAGGAACACTGAAGCTTTCTTT; CDR3 protein: CASSLLRNTEAFF
J gene: TRBJ2-7; clone size: NA; D gene: NA; V gene: TRBV7-2; CDR3 DNA: TGTGCCAGCAGCCTTACCTCGTTTTCTAGGGTACGCGAGCAGTACTTC; CDR3 protein: CASSLTSFSRVREQYF
J gene: TRBJ2-1; clone size: NA; D gene: NA; V gene: TRBV13; CDR3 DNA: TGTGCCAGCTCTACAGCCGGGAGCTCCTACAATGAGCAGTTCTTC; CDR3 protein: CASSTAGSSYNEQFF
J gene: TRBJ2-1; clone size: NA; D gene: NA; V gene: TRBV5-1; CDR3 DNA: TGCGCCAGCAGCTTGGGATCCAGGGGAAAGTACAATGAGCAGTTCTTC; CDR3 protein: CASSLGSRGKYNEQFF
J gene: TRBJ1-3; clone size: NA; D gene: NA; V gene: TRBV19; CDR3 DNA: TGTGCCAGCGTGGGACAAGTCTCTGGAAACACCATATATTTT; CDR3 protein: CASVGQVSGNTIYF
J gene: TRBJ1-2; clone size: NA; D gene: TRBD1; V gene: TRBV28; CDR3 DNA: TGTGCCATCCCATTGACAGGGGCCACATATGGCTACACCTTC; CDR3 protein: CAIPLTGATYGYTF
J gene: TRBJ1-5; clone size: NA; D gene: TRBD1; V gene: TRBV19; CDR3 DNA: TGTGCCAGTAGCAAAGACAGGGGTGCCCCCAATCAGCCCCAGCATTTT; CDR3 protein: CASSKDRGAPNQPQHF
J gene: TRBJ1-4; clone size: once; D gene: TRBD1; V gene: TRBV7-9; CDR3 DNA: TGTGCCAGCAGTAAGGCCGAGGGGGCGGGGAATGAAAAACTGTTTTTT; CDR3 protein: CASSKAEGAGNEKLFF
J gene: TRBJ2-5; clone size: NA; D gene: NA; V gene: TRBV6-5; CDR3 DNA: TGTGCCAGCAGCCGACTAGGACAAGAGACCCAGTACTTC; CDR3 protein: CASSRLGQETQYF
J gene: TRBJ1-5; clone size: once; D gene: NA; V gene: TRBV19; CDR3 DNA: TGTGCCAGTAGTATGGGTGCACAGTATAGCAATCAGCCCCAGCATTTT; CDR3 protein: CASSMGAQYSNQPQHF
J gene: TRBJ1-5; clone size: few; D gene: NA; V gene: TRBV30; CDR3 DNA: TGTGCCTGGAGTCGGGTCAATCAGCCCCAGCATTTT; CDR3 protein: CAWSRVNQPQHF
J gene: TRBJ2-4; clone size: NA; D gene: NA; V gene: TRBV5-5; CDR3 DNA: TGTGCCAGCAGCTTCAGGGTAGCCAAAAACATTCAGTACTTC; CDR3 protein: CASSFRVAKNIQYF
J gene: TRBJ2-2; clone size: few; D gene: NA; V gene: TRBV9; CDR3 DNA: TGTGCCAGCATGCCGACAGGCAAGAACACCGGGGAGCTGTTTTTT; CDR3 protein: CASMPTGKNTGELFF
J gene: TRBJ2-6; clone size: NA; D gene: NA; V gene: TRBV9; CDR3 DNA: TGTGCCAGCAGCGTAGCTAGGTGGACGGCTGGGGCCAACGTCCTGACTTTC; CDR3 protein: CASSVARWTAGANVLTF
J gene: TRBJ1-5; clone size: NA; D gene: NA; V gene: TRBV5-5; CDR3 DNA: TGTGCCAGCAGCGCGGAGGGTGTCGCTAGCAATCAGCCCCAGCATTTT; CDR3 protein: CASSAEGVASNQPQHF
J gene: TRBJ1-6; clone size: NA; D gene: NA; V gene: TRBV6-4; CDR3 DNA: TGTGCCAGCAGTGCGACTCAGGCTAATTCACCCCTCCACTTT; CDR3 protein: CASSATQANSPLHF
J gene: TRBJ1-2; clone size: hyperexpanded; D gene: NA; V gene: TRBV11-2; CDR3 DNA: TGTGCCAGCAGCCCCGACGGGGTGGACTCGGGCTACACCTTC; CDR3 protein: CASSPDGVDSGYTF
J gene: TRBJ2-6; clone size: NA; D gene: NA; V gene: TRBV27; CDR3 DNA: TGTGCCAGCAGTTTAAGGAGGGAAGTTTCCGGGGCCAACGTCCTGACTTTC; CDR3 protein: CASSLRREVSGANVLTF
J gene: TRBJ1-1; clone size: NA; D gene: TRBD1; V gene: TRBV7-3; CDR3 DNA: TGTGCCAGCAGCCAACGACAGGGATTAGGAGCTTTCTTT; CDR3 protein: CASSQRQGLGAFF
J gene: TRBJ1-1; clone size: NA; D gene: TRBD1; V gene: TRBV18; CDR3 DNA: TGTGCCAGCTCATCGGACAGGGGGCCCGGTGAAGCTTTCTTT; CDR3 protein: CASSSDRGPGEAFF
J gene: TRBJ1-5; clone size: NA; D gene: NA; V gene: TRBV29-1; CDR3 DNA: TGCAGCGACGTGGACAACTCGAATCAGCCCCAGCATTTT; CDR3 protein: CSDVDNSNQPQHF
J gene: TRBJ1-6; clone size: once; D gene: NA; V gene: TRBV7-2; CDR3 DNA: TGTGCCAGCAGCTTAGCCCGGACGGGAGGGAGCTCCTATAATTCACCCCTCCACTTT; CDR3 protein: CASSLARTGGSSYNSPLHF
J gene: TRBJ2-7; clone size: NA; D gene: NA; V gene: TRBV7-9; CDR3 DNA: TGTGCCAGCAGCTTAGATGGGGGAGCTGGTTACGAGCAGTACTTC; CDR3 protein: CASSLDGGAGYEQYF
J gene: TRBJ2-2; clone size: NA; D gene: TRBD1; V gene: TRBV7-2; CDR3 DNA: TGTGCCAGCAGCGGCGGACAGGGTTTGGCCGGGGAGCTGTTTTTT; CDR3 protein: CASSGGQGLAGELFF
J gene: TRBJ1-2; clone size: few; D gene: NA; V gene: TRBV19; CDR3 DNA: TGTGCCAGTAGTATAGGACAGGCCTATGGCTACACCTTC; CDR3 protein: CASSIGQAYGYTF
J gene: TRBJ1-2; clone size: NA; D gene: TRBD1; V gene: TRBV9; CDR3 DNA: TGTGCCAGCAGCGTCAGAGCCGGGACAGGGGGCGATGGCTACACCTTC; CDR3 protein: CASSVRAGTGGDGYTF
J gene: TRBJ2-2; clone size: once; D gene: NA; V gene: TRBV11-3; CDR3 DNA: TGTGCCAGCAGCTTGGAGTTGGGGGAGCTGTTTTTT; CDR3 protein: CASSLELGELFF